This is a list of T cell receptor beta chains from one sample in a study of cytomegalovirus exposure and HLA in healthy donors. Sequencing used immunoSEQ multiplex PCR; TCRdb keeps in-frame clones, though not all of them. Here the sample spans about 170,000 clones, roughly 84% being singletons. Sequenced input: PBMCs. The receptors were gathered from a man aged 25 to 40 in good health and CMV-seropositive. Each CDR3 is given with its conserved first and last residue. D genes are given only for firm matches. Not all rows give a size; the values are once, few, many and, for expanded clones, a class.

d_call clone_size j_call v_call cdr3_length cdr3_aa cdr3_nt
. . TRBJ1-2 TRBV7-9 13 CASSRYAGGGYTF TGTGCCAGCAGCCGCTACGCGGGTGGTGGCTACACCTTC
. . TRBJ1-1 TRBV29-1 13 CSVRRQSNTEAFF TGCAGCGTTCGAAGACAGTCGAACACTGAAGCTTTCTTT
. . TRBJ2-3 TRBV9 12 CASSVGADTQYF TGTGCCAGCAGCGTAGGCGCAGATACGCAGTATTTT
TRBD2 . TRBJ2-5 TRBV6-4 14 CATLAGERQETQYF TGTGCCACCCTAGCGGGAGAACGCCAAGAGACCCAGTACTTC
. . TRBJ1-1 TRBV5-8 17 CASSFRQALTMNTEAFF TGTGCCAGCAGCTTCAGGCAGGCCCTGACCATGAACACTGAAGCTTTCTTT
TRBD1 . TRBJ2-2 TRBV9 15 CASSETGLNTGELFF TGTGCCAGCAGCGAGACAGGGTTGAACACCGGGGAGCTGTTTTTT
. . TRBJ2-5 TRBV6-6 14 CASSYGDTQETQYF TGTGCCAGCAGTTATGGGGACACCCAAGAGACCCAGTACTTC
. . TRBJ1-2 TRBV5-6 14 CASSPTGFNYGYTF TGTGCCAGCAGCCCTACGGGATTCAACTATGGCTACACCTTC
TRBD2 once TRBJ2-2 TRBV10-1 18 CASSRTSGRAGGTGELFF TGCGCCAGCAGTAGGACTAGCGGGAGGGCGGGGGGCACCGGGGAGCTGTTTTTT
. . TRBJ2-5 TRBV7-9 12 CASSPVGETQYF TGTGCCAGCAGCCCAGTCGGGGAGACCCAGTACTTC
TRBD1 . TRBJ1-1 TRBV6-1 14 CASSKRDGTAEAFF TGTGCCAGCAGTAAAAGGGACGGGACAGCTGAAGCTTTCTTT
. once TRBJ2-3 TRBV27 18 CASSRRPQGGTRTDTQYF TGTGCCAGCAGCCGCCGGCCGCAGGGTGGGACTCGCACAGATACGCAGTATTTT
. . TRBJ2-3 TRBV6-1 16 CASSESRGGVGDTQYF TGTGCCAGCAGTGAATCGAGGGGGGGGGTTGGAGATACGCAGTATTTT
TRBD1 few TRBJ1-4 TRBV5-1 14 CASSRDSTNEKLFF TGCGCCAGCTCCCGGGACAGTACTAATGAAAAACTGTTTTTT
. . TRBJ1-1 TRBV7-9 13 CSSSLSVNTEAFF TGTTCCAGCAGCTTGTCGGTGAACACTGAAGCTTTCTTT
. . TRBJ2-1 TRBV6-5 14 CASSYIGSYNEQFF TGTGCCAGCAGTTATATCGGCTCCTACAATGAGCAGTTCTTC
TRBD1 . TRBJ1-2 TRBV5-8 15 CASSRQGWDLYGYTF TGTGCCAGCAGCCGACAGGGTTGGGACTTGTATGGCTACACCTTC
. . TRBJ2-3 TRBV9 17 CASSVASQALLPDTQYF TGTGCCAGCAGCGTAGCTTCGCAGGCCCTCTTGCCAGATACGCAGTATTTT
. once TRBJ1-6 TRBV11-2 16 CASSLGQSSYNSPLHF TGTGCCAGCAGCTTGGGGCAGAGCTCCTATAATTCACCCCTCCACTTT
TRBD1 . TRBJ1-2 TRBV7-2 12 CASSDRVYGYTF TGTGCCAGCAGTGACAGGGTGTACGGCTACACCTTC
TRBD1 . TRBJ1-6 TRBV6-5 15 CASSGDRDAYSPLHF TGTGCCAGCAGTGGGGACAGGGACGCTTATTCACCCCTCCACTTT
TRBD1 once TRBJ1-1 TRBV19 14 CASSPPRGRTEAFF TGTGCCAGTAGTCCACCCAGGGGGAGGACTGAAGCTTTCTTT
TRBD2 . TRBJ2-1 TRBV30 18 CAWKNPSGRAIPYNEQFF TGTGCCTGGAAGAATCCTAGCGGGAGGGCCATTCCCTACAATGAGCAGTTCTTC
. . TRBJ1-5 TRBV2 14 CASSGGLANQPQHF TGTGCCAGCAGCGGCGGGCTCGCTAATCAGCCCCAGCATTTT
. . TRBJ2-3 TRBV10-1 16 CASSDGGKSSTDTQYF TGCGCCAGCAGTGACGGGGGAAAATCTAGCACAGATACGCAGTATTTT
. . TRBJ2-3 TRBV5-8 16 CASSLMAGGYSDTQYF TGTGCCAGCAGCTTGATGGCAGGGGGGTACTCAGATACGCAGTATTTT
TRBD1 . TRBJ2-3 TRBV5-4 16 CASSFGQGTNTDTQYF TGTGCCAGCAGCTTTGGACAGGGGACTAACACAGATACGCAGTATTTT
TRBD2 once TRBJ2-2 TRBV5-1 19 CASSLAPLTSGTNTGELFF TGCGCCAGCAGCTTAGCCCCACTGACTAGCGGGACGAACACCGGGGAGCTGTTTTTT
TRBD2 few TRBJ2-1 TRBV7-9 15 CASSFLAGSYNEQFF TGTGCCAGCAGCTTCTTAGCGGGCTCCTACAATGAGCAGTTCTTC
. few TRBJ1-1 TRBV5-5 13 CASSLTDNTEAFF TGTGCCAGCAGCTTGACAGACAACACTGAAGCTTTCTTT
TRBD1 . TRBJ2-6 TRBV11-3 17 CASSFGQGIAGANVLTF TGTGCCAGCAGCTTCGGACAGGGGATTGCAGGGGCCAACGTCCTGACTTTC
. . TRBJ1-5 TRBV6-5 13 CASSTRRNQPQHF TGTGCCAGCAGTACGCGGAGGAATCAGCCCCAGCATTTT
TRBD1 . TRBJ2-7 TRBV6-5 16 CASSYGTGMSSYEQYF TGTGCCAGCAGTTACGGGACAGGTATGAGCTCCTACGAGCAGTACTTC
. . TRBJ2-7 TRBV7-2 14 CASSLRAAAYEQYF TGTGCCAGCAGCTTAAGAGCGGCCGCCTACGAGCAGTACTTC
. . TRBJ2-2 TRBV6-6 13 CASSGKGTGELFF TGTGCCAGCTCGGGGAAGGGCACCGGGGAGCTGTTTTTT
. . TRBJ2-5 TRBV7-9 12 CASTLGGAGQYF TGTGCCAGCACCTTGGGGGGGGCGGGCCAGTACTTC
. once TRBJ1-1 TRBV11-3 15 CASSLATGYFTEAFF TGTGCCAGCAGCTTAGCTACAGGGTATTTCACTGAAGCTTTCTTT
. . TRBJ1-1 TRBV18 15 CASSPPGGANTEAFF TGTGCCAGCTCACCACCGGGAGGGGCTAACACTGAAGCTTTCTTT
. once TRBJ2-5 TRBV4-3 15 CASSQDTGGQETQYF TGCGCCAGCAGCCAAGATACCGGGGGCCAAGAGACCCAGTACTTC
TRBD1 . TRBJ1-5 TRBV19 14 CASQQGLSNQPQHF TGTGCCAGTCAACAGGGGTTAAGCAATCAGCCCCAGCATTTT
TRBD2 . TRBJ2-2 TRBV7-6 17 CASSPRVAGGPSGELFF TGTGCCAGCAGCCCAAGGGTAGCGGGAGGGCCCTCCGGGGAGCTGTTTTTT
. . TRBJ2-7 TRBV27 14 CASSFGFGVGEQYF TGTGCCAGCAGTTTTGGATTCGGGGTGGGCGAGCAGTACTTC